The 31 T cell receptor beta chains listed next were all sequenced from one sample in a study of blood T cell repertoires in COVID-19. The method was immunoSEQ multiplex PCR; TCRdb's version includes in-frame clones alone and lacks a portion of them. The sample holds 100,000 or so clones, 88% seen once. Material for sequencing was peripheral blood. These receptors all come from a woman aged 60-75 years with acute or convalescent COVID-19.

The chain links TRBV29-1 to TRBJ1-1, with D uncertain. The ends were cut back, 5 bases at V and 0 bases at J, with 16 bases in the middle. The CDR3 consists of 15 residues. Per the germline V gene, CDR1 is SQVTM and CDR2 is ANQGSEA. CDR3 residues: CSVKGPRGMNTEAFF. CDR3 in DNA: TGCAGCGTTAAAGGGCCGAGAGGTATGAACACTGAAGCTTTCTTT.

This rearrangement joins TRBV3-1 (or the pseudogene TRBV3-2) to TRBJ1-4; D call uncertain. V was cut by 7 bases and J by 7 bases, with 13 bases left in between. The CDR3 contains 13 residues. In germline, CDR1 is LGHDT, CDR2 YNNKEL (reference sequence). This chain's CDR3 is CASTSKGSEKLFF. For the CDR3, the DNA is TGTGCCAGCACCTCTAAAGGGAGTGAAAAACTGTTTTTT.

This clone appeared a single time. The chain carries TRBV11-2 and TRBJ1-1; D is unresolved. V shed 5 bases and J shed 1 base, with 11 bases lying between them. Germline values: CDR1 SGHAT, CDR2 FQNNGV. The CDR3 runs 14 residues. The CDR3 is CASSPQRGNTEAFF. The CDR3, as DNA: TGTGCCAGCAGCCCCCAGAGAGGGAACACTGAAGCTTTCTTT.

The chain has TRBV28 and TRBJ2-7; 11 bases fit TRBD1. The CDR3 length is 15 residues. V lost 4 bases to trimming and J lost 9 bases; unmatched junction nucleotides: 11. Germline assignment: CDR1 MDHEN and CDR2 SYDVKM. CDR3 sequence (DNA): TGTGCCAGCAGTTCCGGGACAGGGGGACAACATAGGCAGTACTTC. Its translation is CASSSGTGGQHRQYF.

This CDR3 is CASNLQGETQYF. CDR3 DNA sequence: TGTGCCAGCAACTTGCAGGGCGAGACCCAGTACTTC. The chain links TRBV2 to TRBJ2-5; perhaps TRBD1 as D (5 bases). The CDR3 covers 12 residues. Germline CDR1 reads SNHLY; CDR2 reads FYNNEI. V was trimmed by 7 bases and J by 5 bases, leaving 11 bases between them.

The rearrangement uses TRBV27 and TRBJ2-1, with TRBD2 as a possible D gene (7 bases). Between the trimmed V and J ends, which lost 3 bases and 7 bases, there was a span of 16 bases. Germline CDR1 is MNHEY and CDR2 is SMNVEV (reference sequence). The CDR3 totals 15 residues. Here the CDR3 reads CASSLGASGTNEQFF. CDR3 DNA sequence: TGTGCCAGCAGTTTGGGGGCTAGCGGAACTAATGAGCAGTTCTTC.

The J gene is TRBJ1-1, the V gene TRBV6-2 or TRBV6-3; 7 bases map to TRBD1. Germline V gene data show CDR1 as MNHEY and CDR2 as SVGEGT. V lost 4 bases, J lost 8 bases, and 1 base stayed unmatched. The CDR3 length is 11 residues. CDR3 residues: CASSWGQEAFF. The CDR3 DNA sequence: TGTGCCAGCAGTTGGGGACAGGAAGCTTTCTTT.

The gene calls are TRBV14 and TRBJ2-7; 13 bases align to TRBD2. Trimming took 8 bases from V and 6 from J; bases not matched to a gene: 7. Per the germline V gene, CDR1 is SGHDN and CDR2 is FVKESK. This CDR3 has 14 residues. The CDR3 loop reads CASRTSGSKSEQYF. CDR3 sequence (DNA): TGTGCCAGCCGGACTAGCGGGAGCAAGTCCGAGCAGTACTTC.

The rearrangement joins TRBV29-1 to TRBJ2-7; 10 nucleotides align to TRBD2. CDR1 is SQVTM, CDR2 ANQGSEA, per germline. With 6 bases clipped from V and 5 bases from J, the junction kept 4 bases outside the gene matches. There are 12 residues in the CDR3. CDR3 protein: CSVLAGVDEQYF. For the CDR3, the DNA is TGCAGCGTCCTAGCGGGAGTGGACGAGCAGTACTTC.

This rearrangement joins TRBV7-9 to TRBJ2-3, with 10 bases lining up with TRBD1. The CDR3 runs 15 residues. V trimming: 4 bases; J trimming: 5 bases; junction bases outside the gene matches: 6. Germline lookup yields CDR1 SEHNR and CDR2 FQNEAQ (reference sequence). The DNA for the CDR3 is TGTGCCAGCAGCTGGGGGGACAGGGGCATAGATACGCAGTATTTT. It codes for CASSWGDRGIDTQYF.

V and J are TRBV24-1 and TRBJ1-5; no firm D call. The CDR3 loop spans 12 amino acids. V gave up 3 bases and J gave up 5 bases, with 4 bases separating them. The V gene's germline CDR1 is KGHDR and CDR2 SFDVKD. The CDR3 loop is CATSDRDQPQHF. The CDR3 DNA sequence: TGTGCCACCAGTGATAGAGATCAGCCCCAGCATTTT.

The chain links TRBV28 to TRBJ2-5; 8 bases agree with TRBD1. CDR3 size: 14 residues. The germline CDR1 and CDR2 sequences are MDHEN and SYDVKM. J lost 4 bases, V lost 4 bases, and 5 bases had no gene match. The CDR3 region has the DNA TGTGCCAGCAGTTCGACAGGGGAAGGAGAGACCCAGTACTTC. Translating gives CASSSTGEGETQYF. Variable domain in full (rest from reference TRBV28 and TRBJ2-5): DVKVTQSSRYLVKRTGEKVFLECVQDMDHENMFWYRQDPGLGLRLIYFSYDVKMKEKGDIPEGYSVSREKKERFSLILESASTNQTSMYLCASSSTGEGETQYFGPGTRLLVL.

V usage is TRBV6-6 and J usage is TRBJ1-1; tentatively, D is TRBD1 (6 bases). V was pared by 3 bases and J by 5 bases, with 13 bases between. The CDR3 has 14 amino acids. Per germline, CDR1 MNHNY and CDR2 SVGAGI (reference sequence). The CDR3 DNA follows: TGTGCCAGCAGTTATACAGGGCAAGGGACTGAAGCTTTCTTT. Its protein product is CASSYTGQGTEAFF.

The genes are TRBV6-2 or TRBV6-3 and TRBJ1-1; no clear D gene. CDR1 and CDR2 from the germline V gene are MNHEY and SVGEGT. V dropped 5 bases and J dropped 2 bases, with 12 bases sitting between them. This CDR3 has 14 residues. The CDR3 region has the DNA TGTGCCAGCAGTGGGAGCTTACACAACACTGAAGCTTTCTTT. Translation: CASSGSLHNTEAFF.

The genes are TRBV10-3 and TRBJ2-7; 9 nucleotides agree with TRBD1. The CDR3 runs to 13 residues. Losses at the gene ends were 5 bases for V and 7 bases for J; bases not matched to a gene: 6. Looked up from germline, CDR1 is ENHRY and CDR2 is SYGVKD. CDR3 sequence: CAISRDRAGEQYF. For the CDR3, the DNA is TGTGCCATCAGTCGGGACAGGGCGGGAGAGCAGTACTTC.

CDR3 region: CASSLDMQETQYF. In DNA form, the CDR3 reads TGTGCCAGCAGCTTAGATATGCAAGAGACCCAGTACTTC. The chain uses TRBV11-2 and TRBJ2-5; D gene ambiguous. The CDR3 runs 13 residues. The germline V gene encodes CDR1 SGHAT and CDR2 FQNNGV. Trimming left V 0 bases short and J 2 bases short, with 4 bases between.

The V call is TRBV6-5, the J call TRBJ2-2, with TRBD2 matching 7 bases. Looked up from germline, CDR1 is MNHEY and CDR2 is SVGAGI. CDR3 size: 15 residues. V was clipped by 4 bases and J by 4 bases; unmatched bases: 6. The CDR3 bases are TGTGCCAGCAGTTCTGCGGGACTACCCACCGGGGAGCTGTTTTTT. Encoded protein: CASSSAGLPTGELFF.

This clone came up a few times. The gene calls are TRBV4-1 and TRBJ2-5, with 8 bases aligning to TRBD1. Germline V lookup: CDR1 MGHRA, CDR2 YSYEKL. The length of the CDR3 is 16 residues. J was trimmed by 1 base and V by 1 base; bases with no gene match: 5. The CDR3 DNA follows: TGCGCCAGCAGCCAAGGGACAGGGTCTTCCCAAGAGACCCAGTACTTC. Protein product: CASSQGTGSSQETQYF.

This clone was picked up one time. The chain carries TRBV18 and TRBJ2-1; 7 bases match TRBD2. There are 15 residues in the CDR3. The junction had 4 bases not matched to a gene; V was cut back by 5 bases and J by 0 bases. Germline CDR1 reads KGHSH; CDR2 reads LQKENI. The CDR3 here is CASSTWTSSYNEQFF. In nucleotides, the CDR3 is TGTGCCAGCTCAACTTGGACTAGCTCCTACAATGAGCAGTTCTTC. The full variable domain, with the rest looked up from reference TRBV18 and TRBJ2-1, is NAGVMQNPRHLVRRRGQEARLRCSPMKGHSHVYWYRQLPEEGLKFMVYLQKENIIDESGMPKERFSAEFPKEGPSILRIQQVVRGDSAAYFCASSTWTSSYNEQFFGPGTRLTVL.

This sequence joins TRBV30 and TRBJ2-5, with a possible D match to TRBD1 (6 bases). The CDR3 has 15 amino acids. Germline V gene data show CDR1 as GTSNPN and CDR2 as SVGIG (reference sequence). V lost 0 bases and J lost 2, with 13 bases in between. The CDR3 DNA reads TGTGCCTGGAGTGTCGGGGCAGGGGCTCAAGAGACCCAGTACTTC. Translation gives CAWSVGAGAQETQYF.

Concerning this clone itself: Other DNA sequences in the sample encode the same CDR3. The chain couples TRBV19 to TRBJ1-1; D remains ambiguous. Per germline, CDR1 LNHDA and CDR2 SQIVND (reference sequence). This CDR3 is 11 amino acids long. Trimming removed 3 bases at V and 7 bases at J, with 6 bases between. The CDR3: CASSIGGEAFF. The CDR3 coding sequence is TGTGCCAGTAGTATTGGAGGTGAAGCTTTCTTT.

The chain has TRBV11-2 and TRBJ1-2; TRBD1 aligns across 7 bases. Trimming removed 3 bases from V and 6 bases from J; junction bases left unmatched: 4. The CDR3 covers 13 residues. The germline V gene encodes CDR1 SGHAT and CDR2 FQNNGV. CDR3 region: CASSFQGENGYTF. Written as DNA, the CDR3 is TGTGCCAGCAGCTTTCAGGGGGAGAATGGCTACACCTTC.

This chain connects TRBV7-6 to TRBJ2-1; weak D call: TRBD2 (6 bases). V dropped 0 bases and J dropped 5 bases, with 11 bases sitting between them. The CDR3 length is 15 residues. Germline CDR1 SGHVS, CDR2 FNYEAQ. CDR3 sequence reads: CASSLAEGTNNEQFF. The DNA of the CDR3 is TGTGCCAGCAGCTTAGCGGAGGGAACGAACAATGAGCAGTTCTTC.

This sequence joins TRBV7-9 and TRBJ2-7, with 10 bases fitting TRBD2. This CDR3 is 17 amino acids long. Looked up from germline, CDR1 is SEHNR and CDR2 is FQNEAQ (reference sequence). Trimming cost V 5 bases and J 3 bases; bases outside gene matches: 13. CDR3 sequence: CASSPEREGREHYEQYV. CDR3 bases: TGTGCCAGCAGCCCAGAGCGGGAGGGCCGGGAACACTACGAGCAGTACGTC.

The chain has TRBV27 and TRBJ1-1; 8 positions match TRBD1. Germline values: CDR1 MNHEY, CDR2 SMNVEV (reference sequence). V gave up 0 bases and J gave up 5 bases; unmatched junction bases: 8. The CDR3 is made up of 16 amino acids. The CDR3 region is CASSLSGNRGDTEAFF. CDR3 in DNA: TGTGCCAGCAGTTTATCCGGGAACAGGGGGGATACTGAAGCTTTCTTT.

This clone was counted once. V and J are TRBV30 and TRBJ2-5; D may be TRBD1 (8 bases). The CDR3 extends over 15 amino acids. The V end lost 3 bases, the J end lost 4 bases, and 18 bases lay between the germline ends. Germline V gene lookup returns CDR1 GTSNPN and CDR2 SVGIG (reference sequence). The CDR3 reads CAWRKRDRQIETQYF. In nucleotides, the CDR3 is TGTGCCTGGAGGAAGCGGGACAGGCAAATAGAGACCCAGTACTTC.

This clone occurred a few times. V and J are TRBV7-9 and TRBJ1-2; TRBD1 is a possible D gene (6 bases). Germline V gene data show CDR1 as SEHNR and CDR2 as FQNEAQ (reference sequence). The CDR3 totals 15 residues. Trimming left V 3 bases short and J 5 bases short, with 16 bases between. CDR3 region: CASSLGDRNSYGYTF. The CDR3 DNA reads as TGTGCCAGCAGCTTGGGCGACAGGAATAGTTATGGCTACACCTTC.

V and J are TRBV7-9 and TRBJ2-3, with D unresolved. The CDR3 loop spans 15 amino acids. The germline V gene encodes CDR1 SEHNR and CDR2 FQNEAQ (reference sequence). The V end lost 5 bases, the J end lost 1 base, and 13 bases lay between the germline ends. The CDR3 nucleotides read TGTGCCAGCAGCCAAGGTAGCAGTCGCACAGATACGCAGTATTTT. It codes for CASSQGSSRTDTQYF.

This chain connects TRBV28 to TRBJ2-1, with D hard to call. Trimming removed 10 bases from V and 3 bases from J, with 10 bases in between. The CDR3 has 12 amino acids. Per germline, CDR1 MDHEN and CDR2 SYDVKM. The CDR3 here is CATSENYNEQFF. CDR3 DNA sequence: TGTGCCACCTCGGAGAACTACAATGAGCAGTTCTTC.

The rearrangement links TRBV5-1 to TRBJ1-1; D is possibly TRBD1 (6 bases). The CDR3 is made up of 16 amino acids. V gave up 4 bases and J gave up 2 bases, with 18 bases separating them. Germline V lookup: CDR1 SGHRS, CDR2 YFSETQ. The CDR3 protein is CASSAQGTHVNTEAFF. For the CDR3, the DNA is TGCGCCAGCAGCGCACAGGGAACTCATGTCAACACTGAAGCTTTCTTT.

V usage is TRBV18 and J usage is TRBJ1-2; D is perhaps TRBD1 (6 bases). Germline CDR1 KGHSH, CDR2 LQKENI. The V and J ends lost 4 bases and 8 bases respectively, with 11 bases between them. The CDR3 contains 12 residues. This CDR3 is CASSLWTEGYTF. CDR3 DNA: TGTGCCAGCTCACTTTGGACAGAAGGCTACACCTTC. Looking up the rest from reference TRBV18 and TRBJ1-2 gives the full variable domain: NAGVMQNPRHLVRRRGQEARLRCSPMKGHSHVYWYRQLPEEGLKFMVYLQKENIIDESGMPKERFSAEFPKEGPSILRIQQVVRGDSAAYFCASSLWTEGYTFGSGTRLTVV.